One T cell receptor beta chain is described in this entry. The antigen is unknown. The data derive from a study of vaccination and CD4 T cells after COVID-19. Study context: The study drew post-COVID samples a median approximately 100 days after diagnosis (range 35 to 161). Cultures that served as controls received a CEFX pool, an HIV-1 Nef pool, or no peptide.

The treatment was: roughly 10-day PBMC culture with coronavirus spike peptide pools or control peptides (ViraFEST assay). ViraFEST sequenced TCRs after peptide-pool expansion of antigen-specific T cells. Broader study findings: Spike mono-reactivity marked 304 of 307 vaccine-specific clones in convalescent patients.

Sequenced with the Oncomine TCR Beta short-read assay was DNA taken from cultured CD4+ T cells. TCRdb recomputed calls from the PCR reads with MiXCR, one row per CDR3 protein. The sample includes fewer than 15,000 distinct CDR3 sequences, over 25% of them seen just once. This CDR3 has 13 amino acids. V was shortened by 9 bases and J by 2 bases, with 13 bases between the two germline ends. Sequenced: cultured CD4+ T cells from blood. This receptor was obtained from a human donor with COVID-19. This chain joins TRBV23-1 and TRBJ2-5; D might be TRBD1 (5 bases). TRBV23-1 counts as an open reading frame of uncertain function. The CDR3, as DNA: TGCGCCAGGGGGCGCAAATTACAAGAGACCCAGTACTTC. Translation gives CARGRKLQETQYF.